This T cell receptor (beta chain) was recorded in a study of blood T cell repertoires in COVID-19 (dated by TCRdb to about 2020). About the study as a whole: Collaborator samples came from the United States, Italy and Spain and covered acute and convalescent phases of COVID-19. The material from the prospective study consisted of cDNA or gDNA derived from T cells, B-cell-depleted T cells, or PBMCs. The dataset comprised deeply sampled blood TCRbeta repertoires from subjects exposed to, actively infected with, or recovered from COVID-19. The repertoires were made available in a free public database intended to serve as a resource for research on the immune response to SARS-CoV-2. Samples came from the ongoing ImmuneRACE study (first 160 participants) plus 1,254 subjects from 6 global collaborators. Sample metadata almost always included a de-identified subject ID, COVID-19 status, age in years and sex. Where available, HLA class I and class II types were obtained from metadata supplied by the sample provider rather than from assay-based typing. The research as a whole found: The quantity of clinical and demographic metadata differed by source and by participant and was supplied without curation.

TCRbeta CDR3 regions were amplified from genomic DNA by means of the immunoSEQ Assay, a bias-controlled multiplex PCR. Under the source paper's analysis protocol: Nucleated cell counts per sample were estimated from amplification of reference gene primers within the assay. Sequence reads were collapsed and filtered to measure the absolute abundance of every unique TCRbeta CDR3 rearrangement. For each sample, productive Simpson clonality was calculated as the square root of Simpson's diversity index across productive rearrangements. This immuneACCESS table, as held by TCRdb, lists in-frame sequences with V and J called but not all clones. Of the missing ones, under half trace to an unresolved V gene in checked studies; the others have no known cause. Clone size and the V and J calls come from that table; the DNA yielded D and trimming. Recorded for this sample are over 150,000 clones; roughly 84% of them occurred a single time. Around 7% of the sample belongs to the ten largest clones.

This clone was counted only a few times. The target of this receptor is not known. Per-base qualities were not stored, and no clone one base away is much larger. Participants in the prospective study were enrolled through a virtual design, were aged roughly 18 to 100 years, and lived in roughly 24 United States geographic areas. In the prospective study, cohorts were assigned on the basis of participant-reported clinical history obtained from a screening survey and a study questionnaire. Recovered participants in ImmuneRACE Cohort 3 were defined as having two consecutive negative NP/OP PCR tests, clearance from a healthcare professional, or resolution of symptoms. In the prospective study, mobile phlebotomists collected whole blood, serum and a nasopharyngeal or oropharyngeal swab from each participant. Additional blood draws and questionnaires over a 2-month period could optionally be provided by prospective study participants. Blood samples from the prospective study were shipped frozen or at room temperature prior to DNA extraction.

V and J are truncated by 2 bases and 2 bases respectively, leaving an intervening sequence of 13 bases. CDR1 is given as KGHSY and CDR2 as FQNENV, both from the germline V gene. Reading from cysteine to phenylalanine, the CDR3 counts 16 amino acids. The only DNA kept is the CDR3, 48 bases in frame from the first base. The receptor's source is a man between 40 and 49 years old who had recovered from COVID-19. The sample taken for sequencing was PBMCs or T cells enriched from blood (not recorded which). The rearranged segments are TRBV16 and TRBJ1-5; a tentative D match to TRBD1 spans 6 bases. In nucleotide form, the sequence is TGTGCCAGCAGCCAAAGTGCAGGGGAAGGCAATCAGCCCCAGCATTTT. Its coded protein is CASSQSAGEGNQPQHF.